Below are 3 T cell receptor beta chains sequenced from a single sample in a study of shared clonotypes between healthy human individuals. The repertoire was sequenced with immunoSEQ multiplex PCR; TCRdb's copy has only in-frame clones and lacks some. The sample includes about 520,000 clones, approximately 84% of them seen just once. Sample: PBMCs. These receptor sequences come from a woman aged 40 to 55 in good health. Some clones in this sample may be carry-over from other donors' samples.

CDR3 DNA sequence: TGTGCCAGCAGCCTCCGACAGGCTTCCTCTGGAAACACCATATATTTT. Its protein is CASSLRQASSGNTIYF. V is TRBV2 and J is TRBJ1-3; D is possibly TRBD1 (6 bases). CDR1 and CDR2 (germline): SNHLY, FYNNEI. Between the trimmed V and J ends, which lost 6 bases and 0 bases, there was a span of 15 bases. CDR3 length: 16 amino acids.

The chain joins TRBV27 to TRBJ2-7; unclear D gene. This CDR3 has 12 residues. From germline, CDR1 is MNHEY and CDR2 SMNVEV (reference sequence). Trimming removed 6 bases from V and 7 bases from J, with 13 bases in between. In DNA form, the CDR3 reads TGTGCCAGCAGCCCCAGTCGCCTGGAGCAGTACTTC. It is translated as CASSPSRLEQYF.

The V gene is TRBV29-1, the J gene TRBJ2-1, with D perhaps given as TRBD1 or TRBD2 (5 bases each). The CDR3 runs 13 residues. The germline gives CDR1 SQVTM, CDR2 ANQGSEA. V lost 1 base and J 10 bases, leaving 14 bases between the germline ends. For the CDR3, the DNA is TGCAGCGTTGAAGGGGACGCTTTTTACGAGCAGTTCTTC. Amino acid sequence: CSVEGDAFYEQFF.